The T cell receptor beta chain described here comes from a study of cytomegalovirus exposure and HLA in healthy donors. CDR1 is SGHAT and CDR2 is FQNNGV in the germline V gene. J was trimmed by 4 bases and V by 5 bases; bases with no gene match: 5. This CDR3 region has 14 residues. This cohort consisted of healthy bone marrow donors. It was with 60 Vbeta and 13 Jbeta primers that the PCR ran. TCRdb's table, derived via immunoSEQ multiplex PCR, lists solely in-frame clones and lacks some. The table shows roughly 230,000 clones, with about 77% occurring only once. The TCR was taken from a boy between 10 and 17 years old in good health and CMV-seronegative. The V gene is TRBV11-2, the J gene TRBJ2-7, with 10 bases identical to TRBD2. Input material: PBMCs. In DNA, the CDR3 is TGTGCCAGCAGCCGTAGCGGGAGGAAGTACGAGCAGTACTTC. The encoded protein is CASSRSGRKYEQYF.